The 27 T cell receptor beta chains presented below share a single source sample, sequenced in a study of memory CD4+ T cells and cytomegalovirus serostatus. The repertoire was sequenced with immunoSEQ multiplex PCR; TCRdb's copy has only in-frame clones and lacks some. The sample lists over 40,000 clones, roughly four fifths occurring once. Single viable CD3+CD4+CD8-CD45RO+ cells were sorted as the memory CD4+ T cells. The source material was memory CD4+ T cells from blood. The receptor set was obtained from an adult in good health and CMV-seronegative.

This clone was seen just once. The CDR3 coding sequence is TGTGCCAGCTCACCACAGGGGGGGTCCCTCGTGAACACTGAAGCTTTCTTT. Translation: CASSPQGGSLVNTEAFF. The gene calls are TRBV18 and TRBJ1-1; perhaps TRBD1 as D (6 bases). The length of the CDR3 is 17 residues. In germline, CDR1 is KGHSH, CDR2 LQKENI. V lost 1 base to trimming and J lost 0 bases, with 15 bases between them.

This clone is medium-sized in the sample. The rearrangement uses TRBV15 and TRBJ1-5; D gene unclear. Between the trimmed V and J ends, which lost 0 bases and 1 base, there was a span of 13 bases. CDR3 length equals 17 residues. From germline, CDR1 is LNHNV and CDR2 YYDKDF (reference sequence). CDR3 amino acids: CATSRDRLGRSNQPQHF. CDR3 nucleotides: TGTGCCACCAGCAGAGATCGACTAGGCCGCAGCAATCAGCCCCAGCATTTT.

This sequence joins TRBV6-5 and TRBJ2-5; a weak D match, TRBD2 (5 bases). This CDR3 is 12 amino acids long. The ends were cut back, 4 bases at V and 9 bases at J, with 12 bases in the middle. Germline-derived CDR1 and CDR2 are MNHEY and SVGAGI. The DNA for the CDR3 is TGTGCCAGCAGTTCGTTCGGGAATGCCCAGTACTTC. It yields the protein CASSSFGNAQYF.

The chain links TRBV11-3 to TRBJ2-5, with TRBD1 as a possible D gene (6 bases). Germline V CDR1 and CDR2: SGHNT, YENEEA. The CDR3 consists of 14 residues. V lost 5 bases, J lost 4 bases, and 14 bases lay in between. The CDR3: CASSPNRVSETQYF. The CDR3 DNA is TGTGCCAGCAGCCCAAACAGGGTCTCAGAGACCCAGTACTTC.

V usage is TRBV5-4 and J usage is TRBJ1-1, with TRBD1 matching 8 bases. The germline CDR1 and CDR2 sequences are SGHNT and YYREEE (reference sequence). Trimming at V came to 2 bases and at J to 3 bases, leaving 3 bases not matched to a gene. This CDR3 has 14 amino acids. The CDR3 loop reads CASSFDRGDTEAFF. As DNA, the CDR3 is TGTGCCAGCAGCTTCGACAGGGGTGACACTGAAGCTTTCTTT. Variable domain in full (rest from reference TRBV5-4 and TRBJ1-1): ETGVTQSPTHLIKTRGQQVTLRCSSQSGHNTVSWYQQALGQGPQFIFQYYREEENGRGNFPPRFSGLQFPNYSSELNVNALELDDSALYLCASSFDRGDTEAFFGQGTRLTVV.

Concerning this clone itself: An end of the junction differs from the germline gene, which may be a read error. The CDR3, as DNA: TGTGCTAGCAGCGGGGGGACAGGGGAGACCCAGTACTTC. This encodes CASSGGTGETQYF. The V call is TRBV7-7, the J call TRBJ2-5, with D perhaps TRBD1 or TRBD2 (9 bases each). The germline V gene has CDR1 SSHAT and CDR2 FNYEAQ (reference sequence). This CDR3 is built from 13 residues. Complete variable domain (other parts from reference TRBV7-7 and TRBJ2-5): GAGVSQSPRYKVTKRGQDVTLRCDPISSHATLYWYQQALGQGPEFLTYFNYEAQPDKSGLPSDRFSAERPEGSISTLTIQRTEQRDSAMYRCASSGGTGETQYFGPGTRLLVL.

V gene TRBV2 combines with J gene TRBJ1-6; TRBD1 agrees at 7 bases. The CDR3 has 15 residues. Germline CDR1 is SNHLY and CDR2 is FYNNEI. Trimming cost V 8 bases and J 8 bases; bases outside gene matches: 12. CDR3 coding DNA: TGTGCCAGCGGGGGGGCAGGGGGAAAAGATTCACCCCTCCACTTT. Protein product: CASGGAGGKDSPLHF.

This chain connects TRBV21-1 to TRBJ2-7; the D call in the table, TRBD1, was not verified against the DNA. TRBV21-1 is noted as a pseudogene. The CDR3 has 18 residues. The CDR3 region has the DNA TGTGCCAGCAACCCTAGGGGCATCCGGGACAGGGTCAGCTACGAGCAGTACTTC. Protein product: CASNPRGIRDRVSYEQYF.

J is TRBJ2-7 and V is TRBV5-1; D is undetermined. The germline V and J ends were trimmed by 0 bases and 4 bases, with 8 bases remaining between them. CDR1 is SGHRS and CDR2 is YFSETQ in the germline V gene. CDR3 length: 13 amino acids. CDR3 in DNA: TGCGCCAGCAGCTTGGGCCAGTTTTACGAGCAGTACTTC. This codes for CASSLGQFYEQYF.

This chain joins TRBV7-2 and TRBJ1-5; D gene uncertain. V lost 1 base and J 3 bases, leaving 4 bases between the germline ends. The CDR3 is made up of 13 amino acids. Per germline, CDR1 SGHTA and CDR2 FQGNSA. The CDR3 DNA is TGTGCCAGCAGCTTAGAATCCAATCAGCCCCAGCATTTT. Its protein is CASSLESNQPQHF.

The genes are TRBV5-4 and TRBJ2-5; 9 nucleotides match TRBD2. CDR1 is SGHNT and CDR2 is YYREEE in the germline V gene (reference sequence). V trimming: 4 bases; J trimming: 7 bases; junction bases outside the gene matches: 14. This CDR3 contains 16 residues. The CDR3 loop is CASSLGGGGGRVTQYF. The CDR3 nucleotides are TGTGCCAGCAGCCTGGGAGGCGGGGGGGGCCGTGTGACCCAGTACTTC.

V and J are TRBV19 and TRBJ2-6; TRBD2 matches 7 bases. Germline CDR1 and CDR2: LNHDA and SQIVND (reference sequence). The length of the CDR3 is 13 residues. The V gene end was trimmed by 5 bases and the J gene end by 13 bases; junction bases not matched to a gene: 8. The CDR3 nucleotides are TGTGCCAGTAGTGCCGGTCCGGGGGGAGTCCTGACTTTC. This codes for CASSAGPGGVLTF.

This chain uses TRBV2 with TRBJ1-1; the D gene is possibly TRBD1 (6 bases). This CDR3 is 13 amino acids long. Trimming left V 4 bases short and J 5 bases short, with 11 bases between. Per germline, CDR1 SNHLY and CDR2 FYNNEI. The CDR3 region has the DNA TGTGCCAGCAGTGGACAGGAGGGGACTGAAGCTTTCTTT. Protein sequence: CASSGQEGTEAFF.

The chain employs TRBV2 and TRBJ1-6; D unclear. CDR1 is SNHLY, CDR2 FYNNEI, per germline. This CDR3 is built from 14 residues. Trimming left V 2 bases short and J 6 bases short, with 8 bases between. CDR3 sequence reads: CASSERRSNSPLHF. The CDR3 DNA reads TGTGCCAGCAGTGAAAGAAGGAGTAATTCACCCCTCCACTTT.

About this clone itself: A junction boundary mismatches the germline segment, possibly from a read error. This chain links TRBV7-7 with TRBJ2-2; 9 bases are a match to TRBD1. Germline V gives CDR1 SSHAT, CDR2 FNYEAQ (reference sequence). The CDR3 length is 15 residues. The CDR3 loop reads CASSTRQGGHGELFF. In DNA form, the CDR3 reads TGTGCTAGCAGCACTAGACAGGGGGGACACGGGGAGCTGTTTTTT.

This clone was detected only a few times. The chain joins TRBV28 to TRBJ2-3; TRBD1 might be the D (6 bases). The CDR3 loop spans 13 amino acids. Trimming removed 5 bases from V and 4 bases from J, with 10 bases in between. CDR1 and CDR2 from the germline V gene are MDHEN and SYDVKM. This CDR3 reads CASSGTLPDTQYF. CDR3 nucleotides: TGTGCCAGCAGTGGGACATTACCAGATACGCAGTATTTT.

This clone occurred a few times. The V gene is TRBV20-1, the J gene TRBJ1-1, with D hard to call. Germline V gives CDR1 DFQATT, CDR2 SNEGSKA (reference sequence). The V and J ends lost 3 bases and 0 bases respectively, with 2 bases between them. The length of the CDR3 is 11 residues. For the CDR3, the DNA is TGCAGTGCTAGGGTGAACACTGAAGCTTTCTTT. It is translated as CSARVNTEAFF.

The chain carries TRBV4-3 and TRBJ2-3, with 8 bases aligning to TRBD2. Trimming cost V 3 bases and J 5 bases; bases outside gene matches: 7. This CDR3 region has 15 residues. CDR1 and CDR2 (germline): LGHNA, YSLEER. The CDR3 spells CASSHTGGRGDTQYF. CDR3 DNA sequence: TGCGCCAGCAGCCACACGGGGGGGCGGGGAGATACGCAGTATTTT.

The V call is TRBV7-3, the J call TRBJ2-1, with D perhaps matching TRBD1 (6 bases). The V end was cut by 0 bases, the J end by 8 bases, with 26 bases between. The CDR3 extends over 19 amino acids. CDR1 is SGHTA, CDR2 FQGTGA, per germline. CDR3 amino acids: CASSLTPVGTGFPEDEQFF. DNA for the CDR3: TGTGCCAGCAGCTTAACTCCAGTTGGTACAGGGTTTCCTGAGGATGAGCAGTTCTTC.

The chain recombines TRBV10-2 with TRBJ1-1; TRBD1 aligns across 7 bases. CDR1 WSHSY and CDR2 SAAADI come from the germline V gene. The CDR3 totals 14 residues. V trimming: 9 bases; J trimming: 2 bases; junction bases outside the gene matches: 9. The CDR3 nucleotides are TGCGCCAGTAGCCGACAGGGTCCAAACACTGAAGCTTTCTTT. Amino acids: CASSRQGPNTEAFF.

The J gene is TRBJ1-1, the V gene TRBV5-1; D not resolved. The germline CDR1 and CDR2 sequences are SGHRS and YFSETQ. V shed 2 bases and J shed 1 base, with 9 bases lying between them. The CDR3 is 14 amino acids. The CDR3 here is CASSFWQANTEAFF. The CDR3 region has the DNA TGCGCCAGCAGCTTTTGGCAGGCGAACACTGAAGCTTTCTTT.

This sequence joins TRBV18 and TRBJ1-1; D possibly corresponds to TRBD1 (5 bases). This CDR3 comprises 15 residues. The V end lost 0 bases, the J end lost 8 bases, and 16 bases lay between the germline ends. Germline assignment: CDR1 KGHSH and CDR2 LQKENI. The DNA of the CDR3 is TGTGCCAGCTCACCACCGAAGGGGTCGAATATGGAAGCTTTCTTT. Protein sequence: CASSPPKGSNMEAFF.

This clone was seen more than once but under ten times. V usage is TRBV28 and J usage is TRBJ1-6; possible D gene TRBD1, 6 bases. Trimming took 5 bases from V and 6 from J, leaving 11 bases between them. The CDR3 totals 14 residues. Germline V gives CDR1 MDHEN, CDR2 SYDVKM. The CDR3 sequence is CASSNTGSNSPLHF. CDR3 coding DNA: TGTGCCAGCAGTAATACAGGGAGTAATTCACCCCTCCACTTT.

The V and J genes are TRBV5-1 and TRBJ1-2, with D possibly being TRBD1 (6 bases). The V end was cut by 3 bases, the J end by 2 bases, with 8 bases between. Germline V gives CDR1 SGHRS, CDR2 YFSETQ. This CDR3 has 13 residues. This chain's CDR3 is CASSSQGNYGYTF. In nucleotides, the CDR3 is TGCGCCAGCAGCTCTCAGGGGAACTATGGCTACACCTTC.

The V call is TRBV7-2, the J call TRBJ2-5, with 16 bases fitting TRBD2. The CDR3 length is 16 residues. The junction had 4 bases not matched to a gene; V was cut back by 5 bases and J by 4 bases. The germline V gene has CDR1 SGHTA and CDR2 FQGNSA. The CDR3 DNA reads TGTGCCAGCAGCGGGACTAGCGGGGGGGCTGTAGAGACCCAGTACTTC. This sequence encodes CASSGTSGGAVETQYF.

The J gene is TRBJ1-1, the V gene TRBV30; D gene ambiguous. V dropped 4 bases and J dropped 3 bases, with 9 bases sitting between them. This CDR3 has 12 residues. Germline CDR1 reads GTSNPN; CDR2 reads SVGIG (reference sequence). The CDR3 nucleotides read TGTGCCTGGACGCATCCATACACTGAAGCTTTCTTT. Amino acid sequence: CAWTHPYTEAFF.

This chain uses TRBV5-1 with TRBJ1-4; possible D gene TRBD1, 5 bases. Germline-derived CDR1 and CDR2 are SGHRS and YFSETQ. The CDR3 length is 15 residues. Trimming left V 5 bases short and J 7 bases short, with 18 bases between. The chain's CDR3 is CASSLDTQGREKLFF. CDR3 sequence (DNA): TGCGCCAGCAGTCTGGACACTCAAGGGCGTGAAAAACTGTTTTTT.